The subject of this entry is one TCR beta chain. Its antigen is still unknown. The CDR3 goes on 3 residues after the read ends, and that part is filled in from the germline J gene. Generated by immunoSEQ multiplex PCR, the TCRdb table keeps only in-frame clones and is missing some. The sample shows approximately 29,000 clones, none of them appearing just once. This entry belongs to a study of T cell clonality in common variable immunodeficiency. General study results and limits: In common variable immunodeficiency, TCR beta chains reportedly carried fewer deletions and N-nucleotide insertions. Fewer TCRbeta clones were shared among CVID subjects than controls.

There are 16 residues in the CDR3. The trim removed 7 bases at V and 0 bases at J, leaving 8 bases unmatched. Per the germline V gene, CDR1 is SGHRS and CDR2 is YFSETQ. The specimen sequenced was peripheral blood mononuclear cells. The sequence came from a human donor with common variable immunodeficiency. The gene calls are TRBV5-1 and TRBJ2-5, with 11 bases that match TRBD2. The CDR3 here is CASQTSGTRNQETQYF. The covered CDR3 bases are TGCGCCAGCCAGACTAGCGGGACGAGAAACCAAGAGACC.